Each of the 15 T cell receptor beta chains below was sequenced from the same sample in a study of shared clonotypes between healthy human individuals. Using immunoSEQ multiplex PCR, the repertoire was profiled, and TCRdb retains in-frame clones only, with some absent. Found here are some 2.3 million clones, more than 80% of them singletons; the top ten hold roughly 0.36%. Sequenced sample: naive CD4+ T cells from PBMCs. The subset: CD45RA+ positively selected. The receptors stem from a man aged 18 to 35 in good health. Some clones in this sample may be carry-over from other donors' samples.

This chain uses TRBV5-1 with TRBJ2-3; TRBD2 matches at 13 bases. This CDR3 spans 19 amino acids. V lost 0 bases, J lost 4 bases, and 11 bases stayed unmatched. Germline CDR1 and CDR2: SGHRS and YFSETQ. The CDR3: CASSLGTSGRKVGADTQYF. The CDR3 bases are TGCGCCAGCAGCTTGGGGACTAGCGGGAGAAAGGTCGGGGCAGATACGCAGTATTTT. The full variable domain, rest sourced from reference TRBV5-1 and TRBJ2-3, is KAGVTQTPRYLIKTRGQQVTLSCSPISGHRSVSWYQQTPGQGLQFLFEYFSETQRNKGNFPGRFSGRQFSNSRSEMNVSTLELGDSALYLCASSLGTSGRKVGADTQYFGPGTRLTVL.

This chain joins TRBV9 and TRBJ2-2; perhaps D is TRBD1 or TRBD2 (5 bases each). The CDR3 has 18 residues. The V gene lost 3 bases and the J gene lost 1 base, with 19 bases spanning the gap. CDR1 and CDR2 from the germline V gene are SGDLS and YYNGEE. The CDR3 loop reads CASSAGTFPTLNTGELFF. DNA for the CDR3: TGTGCCAGCAGCGCCGGGACCTTCCCCACCCTGAACACCGGGGAGCTGTTTTTT.

Comment on this clone: This CDR3 is also generated by other DNA sequences in the sample. This chain connects TRBV7-2 to TRBJ2-7, with a possible D match to TRBD1 (5 bases). Between the trimmed V and J ends, which lost 1 base and 2 bases, there was a span of 9 bases. The CDR3 is 14 amino acids. Germline V CDR1 and CDR2: SGHTA, FQGNSA. For the CDR3, the DNA is TGTGCCAGCAGCTTAGGGCAGGGCACCTACGAGCAGTACTTC. Translating gives CASSLGQGTYEQYF.

In its sample, this clone was seen a few times. The J gene is TRBJ1-1, the V gene TRBV19; D is undetermined. Trimming removed 3 bases at V and 4 bases at J, with 12 bases between. CDR1 is LNHDA, CDR2 SQIVND, per germline (reference sequence). The CDR3 is 14 amino acids. The CDR3 region is CASSILRGFTEAFF. The CDR3 nucleotides read TGTGCCAGTAGTATCCTCCGAGGGTTCACTGAAGCTTTCTTT.

J is TRBJ2-7 and V is TRBV6-5; 10 bases line up with TRBD1. This CDR3 contains 15 residues. Germline V CDR1 and CDR2: MNHEY, SVGAGI. V trimming: 4 bases; J trimming: 3 bases; junction bases outside the gene matches: 6. The CDR3 bases are TGTGCCAGCAGTTTAGGGGGACAGGGGTTCTACGAGCAGTACTTC. Translation: CASSLGGQGFYEQYF.

V gene TRBV5-1 combines with J gene TRBJ2-7; tentative D call: TRBD2 (5 bases). Germline CDR1 and CDR2: SGHRS and YFSETQ. This CDR3 comprises 14 residues. Trimming took off 4 bases at V and 6 bases at J, with 17 bases between the two ends. CDR3 in DNA: TGCGCCAGCAGCCTTTTCTCGGGGTCCCTCGAGCAGTACTTC. It is translated as CASSLFSGSLEQYF.

The chain combines TRBV15 with TRBJ1-4; perhaps TRBD1 as D (5 bases). The V end was cut by 0 bases, the J end by 6 bases, with 14 bases between. In germline, CDR1 is LNHNV, CDR2 YYDKDF (reference sequence). The CDR3 is 16 amino acids. In DNA form, the CDR3 reads TGTGCCACCAGCAGAGATCAACAGGTAGCTGATGAAAAACTGTTTTTT. This encodes CATSRDQQVADEKLFF.

This clone occurred once. The chain carries TRBV6-5 and TRBJ2-7; D unresolved. V shed 5 bases and J shed 5 bases, with 19 bases lying between them. The germline V gene has CDR1 MNHEY and CDR2 SVGAGI. This CDR3 has 15 amino acids. CDR3 residues: CASSPIRGIDHEQYF. The CDR3 nucleotides read TGTGCCAGCAGTCCTATTCGTGGGATCGACCACGAGCAGTACTTC.

This chain uses TRBV7-2 with TRBJ2-7; 10 bases match TRBD1. Germline CDR1 SGHTA, CDR2 FQGNSA. The CDR3 has 13 residues. V lost 5 bases, J lost 6 bases, and 4 bases stayed unmatched. DNA of the CDR3: TGTGCCAGCAGCCCCGGGACAGGGGCCGAGCAGTACTTC. Its translation is CASSPGTGAEQYF.

The gene calls are TRBV7-9 and TRBJ2-7, with D tentatively TRBD2 (5 bases). This CDR3 has 12 residues. Germline V gene sequence: CDR1 SEHNR, CDR2 FQNEAQ (reference sequence). V lost 1 base and J 11 bases, leaving 12 bases between the germline ends. CDR3 sequence reads: CASSLGPGREYF. CDR3 sequence (DNA): TGTGCCAGCAGCTTAGGTCCGGGAAGGGAGTACTTC.

This clone was detected once. The chain couples TRBV5-1 to TRBJ2-1; a weak D match, TRBD2 (5 bases). The CDR3 has 14 amino acids. Per the germline V gene, CDR1 is SGHRS and CDR2 is YFSETQ. Deletions cut 0 bases from V and 10 bases from J, with 14 bases between. The CDR3 sequence is CASSLDVSEGEQFF. CDR3 in DNA: TGCGCCAGCAGCTTGGATGTCTCCGAGGGCGAGCAGTTCTTC.

The rearrangement uses TRBV28 and TRBJ1-2; D is undetermined. The CDR3 length is 14 residues. Germline V gene lookup returns CDR1 MDHEN and CDR2 SYDVKM. Trimming stripped 8 bases from V and 4 bases from J, with 17 bases between. The CDR3 DNA reads TGTGCCAGCGGAGGAGGCGAGGTTCTCTATGGCTACACCTTC. This translates into CASGGGEVLYGYTF.

This chain connects TRBV28 to TRBJ2-7, with TRBD2 as a possible D gene (5 bases). Germline CDR1 is MDHEN and CDR2 is SYDVKM. This CDR3 comprises 14 residues. The V and J ends lost 4 bases and 6 bases respectively, with 16 bases between them. The CDR3 loop reads CASSSSRVLVEQYF. CDR3 sequence (DNA): TGTGCCAGCAGTTCGTCGCGGGTTTTGGTCGAGCAGTACTTC.

The V call is TRBV29-1, the J call TRBJ2-2; D may be TRBD2 (6 bases). This CDR3 comprises 16 residues. Germline CDR1 SQVTM, CDR2 ANQGSEA. V was clipped by 6 bases and J by 7 bases, with 24 bases between them. This chain's CDR3 is CSVTGAARGVVGELFF. DNA of the CDR3: TGCAGCGTAACCGGGGCGGCTCGCGGGGTGGTCGGGGAGCTGTTTTTT.

The V call is TRBV6-4, the J call TRBJ1-1; TRBD1 aligns across 12 bases. CDR3 size: 16 residues. J was trimmed by 6 bases and V by 2 bases; bases with no gene match: 7. Germline values: CDR1 MRHNA, CDR2 SNTAGT. The CDR3 loop reads CASSDPGTGGLPEAFF. DNA for the CDR3: TGTGCCAGCAGTGACCCGGGGACAGGGGGCTTACCTGAAGCTTTCTTT.